These T cell receptor beta chains were read from a single sample in a study of cytomegalovirus exposure and HLA in healthy donors. Generated by immunoSEQ multiplex PCR, the TCRdb table keeps only in-frame clones and is missing some. The data show 130,000 to 150,000 clones, 80% seen once. Sequencing was done on a sample of PBMCs. These TCRs come from a man in his forties in good health and CMV-seropositive. Each CDR3 is given with its conserved first and last residue. D genes are given only for firm matches. Expanded clones get a size class; other rows say once, few or many, or leave the size out.

TGTGCCAGCAGGAGTAGCGGGTGGTACAATGAGCAGTTCTTC	CASRSSGWYNEQFF	-	TRBV6-5	TRBJ2-1	TRBD2	14
TGTGCCAGCAGCTTGGGGCAGGGTTTAGATTATAATTCACCCCTCCACTTT	CASSLGQGLDYNSPLHF	once	TRBV5-6	TRBJ1-6	-	17
TGTGCCAGCAGGAAAGGGGCAGGATACATGAACACTGAAGCTTTCTTT	CASRKGAGYMNTEAFF	-	TRBV2	TRBJ1-1	-	16
TGTGCCATCAGTAGCCAAGATACGCAGTATTTT	CAISSQDTQYF	-	TRBV10-3	TRBJ2-3	-	11
TGTGCCAGCAGCTTCGACAGGGTAGGGGAAAAACTGTTTTTT	CASSFDRVGEKLFF	-	TRBV5-6	TRBJ1-4	TRBD1	14
TGCGCCAGCAGCCAAGATCGGACAGGGGGCTATGGCTACACCTTC	CASSQDRTGGYGYTF	-	TRBV4-3	TRBJ1-2	TRBD1	15
TGTGCCAGCACCCCCCAGGGGGGCCGGAAAGAGACCCAGTACTTC	CASTPQGGRKETQYF	-	TRBV6-5	TRBJ2-5	-	15
TGTGCCAGCAGCTTCCCGGGACAGGGGTCCTACGAGCAGTACTTC	CASSFPGQGSYEQYF	-	TRBV7-9	TRBJ2-7	TRBD1	15
TGTGCCAGCAGTGTGACAGCATTAAGCTCCTACGAGCAGTACTTC	CASSVTALSSYEQYF	-	TRBV2	TRBJ2-7	-	15
TGTGCCAGCAGGGGAATAGAGGGTTCCTACGAGCAGTACTTC	CASRGIEGSYEQYF	-	TRBV27	TRBJ2-7	-	14
TGTGCCAGCAGCTCACAGGGGGACTATGGCTACACCTTC	CASSSQGDYGYTF	-	TRBV7-9	TRBJ1-2	TRBD1	13
TGTGCCAGCAGTCCGCAGACAGGAGGAACTGAAGCTTTCTTT	CASSPQTGGTEAFF	-	TRBV28	TRBJ1-1	-	14
TGTGCCAGCAGTTTCCAGGGGACAGGACTCTACGAGCAGTACTTC	CASSFQGTGLYEQYF	-	TRBV28	TRBJ2-7	TRBD1	15
TGCAGCGTTGGACAGGGACAAGAGACCCAGTACTTC	CSVGQGQETQYF	-	TRBV29-1	TRBJ2-5	TRBD1	12
TGTGCCAGCAGTGATAAACTAGCGGGAGTTATAGACACCGGGGAGCTGTTTTTT	CASSDKLAGVIDTGELFF	-	TRBV6-1	TRBJ2-2	TRBD2	18
TGTGCCAGCAGCTTGTATTCAGGGGCCCGCAACGAGCAGTACTTC	CASSLYSGARNEQYF	-	TRBV5-6	TRBJ2-7	-	15
TGTGCCCTCGGACAGGGGAACACCGGGGAGCTGTTTTTT	CALGQGNTGELFF	-	TRBV30	TRBJ2-2	TRBD1	13
TGCGCCAGCAGCTTGGTAACTAGCTCTGGCACAGATACGCAGTATTTT	CASSLVTSSGTDTQYF	-	TRBV5-1	TRBJ2-3	-	16
TGCAGCGTAAATGGACAGGGGGCTTTTGCAGAAAAACTGTTTTTT	CSVNGQGAFAEKLFF	many	TRBV29-1	TRBJ1-4	TRBD1	15
TGTGCCAGCATTAGCCCTGCGGGAACGCAGTATTTT	CASISPAGTQYF	-	TRBV6-6	TRBJ2-3	-	12
TGTGCCTGGAGTGTAACGGGAGGCAAGCAGTTCTTC	CAWSVTGGKQFF	-	TRBV30	TRBJ2-1	TRBD2	12
TGTGCCAGTTCGACAGGGATGGGGACCGGGGAGCTGTTTTTT	CASSTGMGTGELFF	-	TRBV19	TRBJ2-2	TRBD1	14
TGTGCCAGCAGTGAAGGGCTCGGGAAGCTGTTTTTT	CASSEGLGKLFF	-	TRBV2	TRBJ2-2	-	12
TGTGCCAGCAGGGGGACTAGCGGGAGGTCCTACGAGCAGTACTTC	CASRGTSGRSYEQYF	-	TRBV5-6	TRBJ2-7	TRBD2	15